These 2 T cell receptor delta chains were all obtained from the same sample, sequenced in a study of gamma-delta chains in newborns, infants, children. TCRdb re-identified clones in the reads via CATT. The sample lists about 3,800 delta-chain clones, 1.5% to 2% occurring once. The sequencing input was blood. The receptor set was obtained from a child who was a newborn, infant or young child, either healthy, febrile or measles-vaccinated (not recorded which).

This clone was detected only a few times. This chain uses TRDV1 with TRDJ1, with D possibly TRDD2 on 8 matching bases. This CDR3 comprises 20 residues. Trimming pared 3 bases from V and 4 bases from J, leaving 30 bases between. Germline CDR1 TSWWSYY, CDR2 QGS. The CDR3 region is CALGDRSSYRVAGGFDKLIF. CDR3 nucleotides: TGTGCTCTTGGGGATCGTTCTTCCTACAGGGTCGCTGGGGGCTTCGATAAACTCATCTTT.

The chain carries TRDV1 and TRDJ2; 13 bases fit TRDD3. The V and J ends lost 1 base and 1 base, in that order; junction bases with no gene match: 18. Per germline, CDR1 TSWWSYY and CDR2 QGS. The CDR3 is made up of 23 amino acids. This CDR3 reads CALGERGDLRVLGDTFLTAQLFF. The CDR3 DNA is TGTGCTCTTGGGGAACGCGGGGACTTGCGCGTACTGGGGGATACGTTTTTGACAGCACAACTCTTCTTT.